The 14 T cell receptor beta chains presented below share a single source sample, sequenced in a study of T cells after yellow fever vaccination. From the 5' RACE reads, TCRdb called clonotypes with MiXCR, one entry per CDR3 protein. The sample has fewer than 500,000 distinct CDR3 sequences, roughly a sixth seen once; the top ten hold roughly a sixth. Specimen: PBMCs, collected before the yellow fever booster vaccination. Every receptor here comes from a young man who received the YFV17D yellow fever vaccine.

This chain connects TRBV5-5 to TRBJ1-4; D gene uncertain. The CDR3 totals 14 residues. Germline V gives CDR1 SGHKS, CDR2 YYEKEE (reference sequence). Trimming shortened V by 6 bases and J by 0 bases, and 9 bases separated the two germline ends. In DNA, the CDR3 is TGTGCCAGCACCGCAAGGGCAACTAATGAAAAACTGTTTTTT. Translating gives CASTARATNEKLFF.

This clonotype appeared a few times. J is TRBJ2-3 and V is TRBV4-3; no firm D call. Trimming left V 0 bases short and J 0 bases short, with 7 bases between. This CDR3 is built from 15 residues. Germline loops: CDR1 LGHNA, CDR2 YSLEER. CDR3 bases: TGCGCCAGCAGCCAAGACCCACTGAGCACAGATACGCAGTATTTT. Amino acid sequence: CASSQDPLSTDTQYF.

The gene calls are TRBV6-1 and TRBJ1-1, with TRBD1 matching over 7 bases. The CDR3 length is 15 residues. Trimming at V came to 4 bases and at J to 1 base, leaving 6 bases not matched to a gene. CDR1 and CDR2 from the germline V gene are MNHNS and SASEGT. CDR3 nucleotide sequence: TGTGCCAGCAGTGCAGGGGGATCTGGGAACACTGAAGCTTTCTTT. It codes for CASSAGGSGNTEAFF.

The chain combines TRBV15 with TRBJ2-1; D possibly corresponds to TRBD1 (5 bases). The CDR3 extends over 13 amino acids. V lost 8 bases and J lost 1, with 9 bases in between. The germline gives CDR1 LNHNV, CDR2 YYDKDF (reference sequence). CDR3 sequence: CATSNRSYNEQFF. CDR3 coding DNA: TGTGCCACCTCGAACAGGTCCTACAATGAGCAGTTCTTC. The variable domain in full, completed from reference TRBV15 and TRBJ2-1, reads DAMVIQNPRYQVTQFGKPVTLSCSQTLNHNVMYWYQQKSSQAPKLLFHYYDKDFNNEADTPDNFQSRRPNTSFCFLDIRSPGLGDTAMYLCATSNRSYNEQFFGPGTRLTVL.

The sample holds a few counts of this clonotype. The chain joins TRBV10-3 to TRBJ2-1; the match to TRBD1 covers 9 bases. V was clipped by 5 bases and J by 5 bases; unmatched bases: 7. CDR1 and CDR2 (germline): ENHRY, SYGVKD. CDR3 length equals 15 residues. The CDR3 loop reads CAISTTGGANNEQFF. The CDR3 bases are TGTGCCATCAGTACCACAGGGGGCGCGAACAATGAGCAGTTCTTC.

A few counts support this clonotype. The chain uses TRBV27 and TRBJ2-7; 11 positions match TRBD1. Germline CDR1 reads MNHEY; CDR2 reads SMNVEV (reference sequence). The J segment lost 2 bases and the V segment lost 4 bases, leaving 7 bases of the junction unmatched. The CDR3 extends over 16 amino acids. In DNA, the CDR3 is TGTGCCAGCAGTTCCGCGGAGGACAGGGGGCCCTACGAGCAGTACTTC. Amino acid sequence: CASSSAEDRGPYEQYF.

This clonotype has more than one count but fewer than ten. J is TRBJ2-5 and V is TRBV5-1, with D possibly being TRBD1 (5 bases). This CDR3 has 15 amino acids. The ends were cut back, 1 base at V and 5 bases at J, with 15 bases in the middle. Germline V gives CDR1 SGHRS, CDR2 YFSETQ. DNA for the CDR3: TGCGCCAGCAGCTTGATCTTGGCAGGGCGGGAGACCCAGTACTTC. Translation gives CASSLILAGRETQYF.

J is TRBJ1-6 and V is TRBV4-1; the D gene is possibly TRBD1 (5 bases). V lost 4 bases and J lost 9, with 16 bases in between. CDR3 length equals 15 residues. The germline CDR1 and CDR2 sequences are MGHRA and YSYEKL. The CDR3 is CASSRDSAAASPLHF. The CDR3, as DNA: TGCGCCAGCAGCCGGGACTCCGCCGCAGCTTCACCCCTCCACTTT.

This clonotype was picked up a small number of times. This chain uses TRBV29-1 with TRBJ1-1, with D perhaps TRBD1 (5 bases). This CDR3 has 12 amino acids. V shed 4 bases and J shed 9 bases, with 15 bases lying between them. Germline V lookup: CDR1 SQVTM, CDR2 ANQGSEA. CDR3 sequence reads: CSVGGDPTQAFF. The CDR3 DNA reads as TGCAGCGTTGGAGGGGATCCAACGCAAGCTTTCTTT.

This clonotype appeared a few times. The chain joins TRBV12-3 or TRBV12-4 to TRBJ2-2, with no clear D. V was clipped by 2 bases and J by 4 bases, with 11 bases between them. The CDR3 contains 15 residues. The CDR3 DNA follows: TGTGCCAGCAGTTTATATTACAGCATCACCGGGGAGCTGTTTTTT. Protein: CASSLYYSITGELFF.

The chain carries TRBV5-6 and TRBJ2-2, with D uncertain. The CDR3 spans 14 residues. Trimming removed 4 bases from V and 4 bases from J, with 11 bases in between. CDR1 and CDR2 (germline): SGHDT, YYEEEE. CDR3 sequence (DNA): TGTGCCAGCAGCCCTCTGGTCAGCACCGGGGAGCTGTTTTTT. This encodes CASSPLVSTGELFF.

The chain has TRBV24-1 and TRBJ1-4; no firm D call. CDR3 size: 12 residues. The V end lost 4 bases, the J end lost 11 bases, and 10 bases lay between the germline ends. From germline, CDR1 is KGHDR and CDR2 SFDVKD. CDR3 in amino acids: CATSDPGLKLFF. The CDR3 DNA follows: TGTGCCACCAGTGACCCCGGACTGAAACTGTTTTTT.

The chain carries TRBV6-2 or TRBV6-3 and TRBJ2-2; 8 bases align to TRBD1. Trimming removed 2 bases from V and 6 bases from J; junction bases left unmatched: 5. The CDR3 sequence is 15 residues long. Germline values: CDR1 MNHEY, CDR2 SVGEGT. The CDR3: CASSYGTGLSGELFF. For the CDR3, the DNA is TGTGCCAGCAGTTACGGGACAGGCTTATCCGGGGAGCTGTTTTTT.

The chain is built from TRBV20-1 and TRBJ2-7; no clear D. Trimming removed 5 bases at V and 5 bases at J, with 13 bases between. The CDR3 is 12 residues long. The germline V gene has CDR1 DFQATT and CDR2 SNEGSKA (reference sequence). DNA for the CDR3: TGCAGTGCTGACGCACAGAACGACGAGCAGTACTTC. It is translated as CSADAQNDEQYF.